This record covers a single T cell receptor (beta chain). Its antigen remains unknown. Time point indicated: after dendritic cell vaccination, including at tumor progression/relapse. Only patients with spare fresh-frozen tumor and over two years of follow-up were included. The sample originates from a study of glioma-infiltrating T cells after dendritic cell vaccination. The overall study: Treatment, given 2003 to 2012, was autologous tumor lysate-pulsed dendritic cell vaccination.

The PCR used 60 V beta and 13 J beta primers. Profiling relied on immunoSEQ multiplex PCR, and the TCRdb table lists in-frame clones only, not all of them. This sample has 98,000 or so clones; around 80% occur once, and the top ten carry roughly 5.5%. Study results and limitations: Higher TCR clonality did not directly relate to longer survival.

This clonotype was obtained from a human donor with glioblastoma. The material sequenced was blood, taken after dendritic cell vaccination.

For the CDR3, the DNA is TGTGCCATCAGACGACAGGATAATCAGCCCCAGCATTTT. As protein: CAIRRQDNQPQHF. This chain joins TRBV10-3 and TRBJ1-5, with TRBD1 as a possible D gene (6 bases). This CDR3 is 13 amino acids long. Germline CDR1 reads ENHRY; CDR2 reads SYGVKD. Deletions cut 6 bases from V and 4 bases from J, with 10 bases between.